The rows below give T cell receptor beta chains drawn from one sample of a study of cytomegalovirus exposure and HLA in healthy donors. Data came from immunoSEQ multiplex PCR; TCRdb stores just in-frame clones and leaves some out. The sample has 200,000 to 300,000 clones, over 75% seen once. Material: PBMCs. These receptors all stem from a boy younger than 18 in good health and CMV-seronegative. Both conserved end residues are trimmed from each CDR3.

V: TRBV5-6
J: TRBJ2-2
CDR3: ASTSDWNTGELF

V: TRBV6-4
J: TRBJ1-1
CDR3: ASSDSAEENTEAF

V: TRBV7-9
J: TRBJ2-7
CDR3: ASSLAPGGGYEQY

V: TRBV6-5
J: .
CDR3: ASTGTAGYEQY

V: TRBV4-1
J: TRBJ1-4
CDR3: ASSQDARNEKLF

V: TRBV10-3
J: TRBJ2-3
CDR3: AISETQRDLTRDTQY

V: TRBV4-1
J: TRBJ2-1
CDR3: ASSRGQGELGEQF

V: TRBV15
J: TRBJ2-3
CDR3: ATSSGASGGATDTQY

V: TRBV11-2
J: TRBJ2-3
CDR3: ASSSPPGADTQY

V: TRBV10-1
J: TRBJ2-2
CDR3: ASWDSNTGELF

V: TRBV7-9
J: TRBJ2-1
CDR3: ASSLVESGQYNEQF

V: TRBV2
J: TRBJ2-1
CDR3: ASSRQGSYNEQF

V: TRBV7-9
J: TRBJ1-5
CDR3: SSSPGNQPQH